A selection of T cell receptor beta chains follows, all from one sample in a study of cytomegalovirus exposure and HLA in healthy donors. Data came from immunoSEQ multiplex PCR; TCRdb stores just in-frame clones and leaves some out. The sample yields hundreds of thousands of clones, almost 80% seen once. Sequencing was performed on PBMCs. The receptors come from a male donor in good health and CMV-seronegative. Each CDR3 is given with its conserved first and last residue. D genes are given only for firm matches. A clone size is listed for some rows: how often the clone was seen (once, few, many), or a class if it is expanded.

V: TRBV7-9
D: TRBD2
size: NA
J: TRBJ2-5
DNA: TGTGCCAGCAAAAGAGCGGGGGGGCAAGAGACCCAGTACTTC
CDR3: CASKRAGGQETQYF

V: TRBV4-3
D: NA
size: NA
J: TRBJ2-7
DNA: TGCGCCAGCAGCCAAGATGGAGGGACTCCAGTCTACGAGCAGTACTTC
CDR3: CASSQDGGTPVYEQYF

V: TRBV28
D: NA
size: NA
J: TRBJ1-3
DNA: TGTGCCAGCAGTTCTCCCTCGGGACTGCAGCGCTCTGGAAACACCATATATTTT
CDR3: CASSSPSGLQRSGNTIYF

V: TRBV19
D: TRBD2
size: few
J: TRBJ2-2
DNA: TGTGCCAGTAGTAGCGGGAGCTACACCGGGGAGCTGTTTTTT
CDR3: CASSSGSYTGELFF

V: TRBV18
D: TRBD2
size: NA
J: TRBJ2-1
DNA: TGTGCCAGCTCACCATATAAACGGCGGGAGGGCCGCGATGAGCAGTTCTTC
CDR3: CASSPYKRREGRDEQFF

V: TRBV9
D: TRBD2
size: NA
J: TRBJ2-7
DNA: TGTGCCAGCAGCGGTTCGCGGGGGAACGAGCAGTACTTC
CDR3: CASSGSRGNEQYF

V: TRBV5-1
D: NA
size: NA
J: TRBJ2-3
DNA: TGCGCCAGCAGCCTTAGCACAGATACGCAGTATTTT
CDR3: CASSLSTDTQYF

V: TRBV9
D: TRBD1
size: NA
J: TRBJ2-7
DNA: TGTGCCAGCAGCGTAGGGGGGACAGGGGGAGACGAGCAGTACTTC
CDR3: CASSVGGTGGDEQYF

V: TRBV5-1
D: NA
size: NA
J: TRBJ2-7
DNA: TGCGCCAGCAGCTTGGAACAGGGTATGGTTCACGAGCAGTACTTC
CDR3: CASSLEQGMVHEQYF

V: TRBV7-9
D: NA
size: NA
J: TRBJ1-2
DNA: TGTGCCAGCAGCTTAGCAACCAGTTCGGAGGGCTACACCTTC
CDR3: CASSLATSSEGYTF

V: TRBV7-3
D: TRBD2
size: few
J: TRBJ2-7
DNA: TGTGCCAGCAGCTTCGGCGGGGGTTGGGAGCAGTACTTC
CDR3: CASSFGGGWEQYF

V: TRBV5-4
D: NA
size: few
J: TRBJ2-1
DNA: TGTGCCAGCAGCTTGGGGTGGAGCTCCTACAATGAGCAGTTCTTC
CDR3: CASSLGWSSYNEQFF

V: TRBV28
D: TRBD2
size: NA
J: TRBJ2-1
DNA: TGTGCCAGCAGTTTAGTACCTTTCAGCGGGGGGTTTAAGAATGAGCAGTTCTTC
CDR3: CASSLVPFSGGFKNEQFF

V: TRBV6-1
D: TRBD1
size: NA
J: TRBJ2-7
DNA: TGTGCCAGCAGGACGGACAGGGTAGGCTACGAGCAGTACTTC
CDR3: CASRTDRVGYEQYF

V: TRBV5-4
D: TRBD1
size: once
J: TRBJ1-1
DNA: TGTGCCAGCAGCTTGTATCGGGAGGGTCAGGGGGACACTGAAGCTTTCTTT
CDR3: CASSLYREGQGDTEAFF

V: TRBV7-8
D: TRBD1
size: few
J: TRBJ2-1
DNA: TGTGCCAGCAGCCCGAGGCCCCCAGGGGGTCACAATGAGCAGTTCTTC
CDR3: CASSPRPPGGHNEQFF

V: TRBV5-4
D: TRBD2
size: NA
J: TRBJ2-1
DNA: TGTGCCAGCAGCACCCGACTAGCGGGTGGGCGTGGGGAGCAGTTCTTC
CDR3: CASSTRLAGGRGEQFF

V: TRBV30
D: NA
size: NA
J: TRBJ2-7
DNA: TGTGCCTGGAATGGCGGCGGCGCCCACGAGCAGTACTTC
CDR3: CAWNGGGAHEQYF

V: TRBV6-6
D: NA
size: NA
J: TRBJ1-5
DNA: TGTGCCAGCAGTTATGGGAGGGTGGCCAATCAGCCCCAGCATTTT
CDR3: CASSYGRVANQPQHF

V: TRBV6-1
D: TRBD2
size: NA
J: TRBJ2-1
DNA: TGTGCCAGCAGTGCAGAGCGGGGGGCTTATGAGCAGTTCTTC
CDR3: CASSAERGAYEQFF

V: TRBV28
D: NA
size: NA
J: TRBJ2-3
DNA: TGTGCCAGCAGTTTATGGCAGGGTCCAGATACGCAGTATTTT
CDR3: CASSLWQGPDTQYF

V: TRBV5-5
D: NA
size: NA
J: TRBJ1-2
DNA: TGTGCCAGCAGCTTGGAACAGGCAAACTATGGCTACACCTTC
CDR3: CASSLEQANYGYTF

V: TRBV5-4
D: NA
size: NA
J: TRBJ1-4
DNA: TGTGCCAGCAGACAGGAGCCTAATGAAAAACTGTTTTTT
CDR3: CASRQEPNEKLFF

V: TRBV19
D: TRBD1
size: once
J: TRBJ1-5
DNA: TGTGCCAGTCGACAGGGTTGGGATCAGCCCCAGCATTTT
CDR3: CASRQGWDQPQHF

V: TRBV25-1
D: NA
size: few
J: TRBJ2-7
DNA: TGTGCCAGCAGTGACCGGGAAGGTTCCTCCTACGAGCAGTACTTC
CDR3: CASSDREGSSYEQYF

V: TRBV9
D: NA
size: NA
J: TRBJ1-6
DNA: TGTGCCAGCACCGTAGGTCCAGGGGCGGACTATAATTCACCCCTCCACTTT
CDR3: CASTVGPGADYNSPLHF

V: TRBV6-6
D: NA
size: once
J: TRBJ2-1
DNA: TGTGCCAGCAGTTACTCGAATCTAGCTAATGAGCAGTTCTTC
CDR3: CASSYSNLANEQFF

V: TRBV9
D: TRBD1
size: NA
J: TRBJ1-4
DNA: TGTGCCAGCAGCGTAGGACAGGGCGGGGAAAAACTGTTTTTT
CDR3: CASSVGQGGEKLFF

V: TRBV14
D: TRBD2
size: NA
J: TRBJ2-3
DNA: TGTGCCAGCAGCCGTTCGGGACTAGGCACAGATACGCAGTATTTT
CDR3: CASSRSGLGTDTQYF

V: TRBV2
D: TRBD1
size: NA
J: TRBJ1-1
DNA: TGTGCCAGCAGACTACAGGGGGAGAACACTGAAGCTTTCTTT
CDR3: CASRLQGENTEAFF

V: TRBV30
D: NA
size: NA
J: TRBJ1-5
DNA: TGTGCCTGGAGTAGGGGACTTAATAGCAATCAGCCCCAGCATTTT
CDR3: CAWSRGLNSNQPQHF

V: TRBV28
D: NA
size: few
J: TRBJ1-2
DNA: TGTGCCAGCAGTTTAACAGCCAGCTATGGCTACACCTTC
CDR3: CASSLTASYGYTF

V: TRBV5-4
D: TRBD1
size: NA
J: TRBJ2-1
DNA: TGTGCCAGCAGGCCCGACAGGGGCTTTGAGAATGAGCAGTTCTTC
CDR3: CASRPDRGFENEQFF

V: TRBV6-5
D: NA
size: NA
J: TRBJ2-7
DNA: TGTGCCAGCAGTGGAGACAGCTACGAGCAGTACTTC
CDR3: CASSGDSYEQYF

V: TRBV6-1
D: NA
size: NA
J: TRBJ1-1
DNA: TGTGCCATAGGACAGAACATGAACACTGAAGCTTTCTTT
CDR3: CAIGQNMNTEAFF

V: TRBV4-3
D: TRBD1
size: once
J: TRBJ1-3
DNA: TGCGCCAGCAGCCAAGGGGGACAGGGGGCTTTTGGAAACACCATATATTTT
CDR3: CASSQGGQGAFGNTIYF

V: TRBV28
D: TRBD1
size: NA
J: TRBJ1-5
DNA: TGTGCCAGCATTCCCACAGGGGGCCGGAGCAATCAGCCCCAGCATTTT
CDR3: CASIPTGGRSNQPQHF